Listed here are 6 T cell receptor beta chains from one sample, sequenced in a study of OX40 agonist ivuxolimab in advanced cancers. Library method: the immunoSEQ multiplex PCR assay. TCRdb carries this immuneACCESS record with in-frame sequences only. Its versions omit some clonotypes, under half of them owing to an unresolved V gene in the studies checked, with the rest unexplained. In all, the sample holds some 70,000 clones, and about 88% of those were seen once. The ten most abundant clones make up around 0.98% of the sample. Sequenced material: CD4+ or CD8+ T cells sorted from blood, taken in a trial of the OX40 agonist ivuxolimab. The source of these receptors is an adult with an advanced solid tumor such as melanoma, head and neck, liver or kidney cancer.

The chain employs TRBV7-9 and TRBJ2-1, with D maybe TRBD1 (5 bases). The germline CDR1 and CDR2 sequences are SEHNR and FQNEAQ (reference sequence). This CDR3 spans 12 amino acids. V was pared by 5 bases and J by 7 bases, with 9 bases between. Here the CDR3 reads CASSPQANEQFF. The CDR3 DNA sequence: TGTGCCAGCAGCCCACAGGCTAATGAGCAGTTCTTC.

The CDR3 loop reads CASSYSITVGPYGYTF. CDR3 sequence (DNA): TGTGCCAGCAGTTACTCGATAACGGTGGGACCCTATGGCTACACCTTC. V is TRBV6-5 and J is TRBJ1-2; perhaps TRBD1 as D (5 bases). Trimming shortened V by 0 bases and J by 4 bases, and 15 bases separated the two germline ends. The CDR3 covers 16 residues. Germline V gives CDR1 MNHEY, CDR2 SVGAGI.

The rearrangement uses TRBV28 and TRBJ2-5, with 8 bases that match TRBD1. V gave up 6 bases and J gave up 11 bases; unmatched junction bases: 8. The CDR3 runs to 12 residues. CDR1 is MDHEN and CDR2 is SYDVKM in the germline V gene. The CDR3 region has the DNA TGTGCCAGCAGGCAGGGGGCAGGAGAGCAGTACTTC. Encoded protein: CASRQGAGEQYF. Looking up the rest from reference TRBV28 and TRBJ2-5 gives the full variable domain: DVKVTQSSRYLVKRTGEKVFLECVQDMDHENMFWYRQDPGLGLRLIYFSYDVKMKEKGDIPEGYSVSREKKERFSLILESASTNQTSMYLCASRQGAGEQYFGPGTRLLVL.

The chain has TRBV7-2 and TRBJ2-4; TRBD2 might be the D (6 bases). Germline V CDR1 and CDR2: SGHTA, FQGNSA. Trimming left V 9 bases short and J 0 bases short, with 12 bases between. The CDR3 is 14 amino acids. CDR3 sequence reads: CASLPGLAKNIQYF. CDR3 coding DNA: TGTGCCAGTTTGCCGGGACTAGCCAAAAACATTCAGTACTTC.

This sequence joins TRBV6-1 and TRBJ2-5; D is undetermined. From germline, CDR1 is MNHNS and CDR2 SASEGT. Trimming took off 0 bases at V and 8 bases at J, with 7 bases between the two ends. The CDR3 totals 12 residues. CDR3 coding DNA: TGTGCCAGCAGTGAAGCGTCAGGAACCCAGTACTTC. This sequence encodes CASSEASGTQYF.

This chain uses TRBV7-7 with TRBJ2-1; 12 bases align to TRBD2. CDR1 is SSHAT and CDR2 is FNYEAQ in the germline V gene (reference sequence). Losses at the gene ends were 5 bases for V and 8 bases for J; bases not matched to a gene: 7. This CDR3 region has 15 residues. The CDR3 protein is CASSQGLAGVDEQFF. The CDR3 bases are TGTGCCAGCAGCCAGGGACTAGCGGGCGTGGATGAGCAGTTCTTC.